The clone carrying this T cell receptor (beta chain) was picked up a small number of times. The data were taken from a study of blood T cell repertoires in COVID-19. Whole-study context: Whether acute or convalescent, the COVID-19 samples came from the United States, Italy and Spain. PBMCs, B-cell-depleted T cells, or T cells were the source of the cDNA or gDNA that made up the material.

V lost 7 bases to trimming and J lost 6 bases; unmatched junction nucleotides: 12. CDR3 size: 15 residues. CDR1 is MNHEY, CDR2 SVGAGI, per germline. The data were produced by immunoSEQ multiplex PCR, yet TCRdb's version contains in-frame clones alone and is incomplete. The sample shows under 200,000 clones, approximately 90% of them seen only once. The specimen was peripheral blood. J is TRBJ1-5 and V is TRBV6-5; 7 bases agree with TRBD1. This TCR derives from a man aged 40-49 years with active or convalescent COVID-19. Here the CDR3 DNA reads TGTGCCAGCACCCTCCTGGGACAGACGAGTCAGCCCCAGCATTTT. It specifies CASTLLGQTSQPQHF.